The 19 T cell receptor beta chains reported below all come from one sample, sequenced in a study of blood T cell repertoires in COVID-19. Produced via immunoSEQ multiplex PCR; TCRdb's table is partial and in-frame only. The table lists 450,000 or so clones, roughly 90% of them singletons. What was sequenced was peripheral blood. All receptors derive from a man younger than 35 with COVID-19, enrolled during active disease.

The rearrangement uses TRBV29-1 and TRBJ2-7, with D possibly matching TRBD1 (6 bases). This CDR3 region has 16 residues. Germline values: CDR1 SQVTM, CDR2 ANQGSEA. V lost 8 bases and J 4 bases, leaving 27 bases between the germline ends. CDR3 nucleotide sequence: TGCAGCCTGGACAGAGACACATTACCGCGTACTTACGAGCAGTACTTC. Residues: CSLDRDTLPRTYEQYF.

V usage is TRBV5-6 and J usage is TRBJ1-2; TRBD1 agrees at 8 bases. The CDR3 extends over 18 amino acids. J lost 1 base, V lost 3 bases, and 14 bases had no gene match. Germline V CDR1 and CDR2: SGHDT, YYEEEE. The CDR3 DNA is TGTGCCAGCAGCTGGGGAACAGGGGGGGATTACTTTAACTATGGCTACACCTTC. Its protein is CASSWGTGGDYFNYGYTF.

The rearrangement links TRBV2 to TRBJ1-5; possible D gene TRBD1, 5 bases. The CDR3 is 12 residues long. V gave up 5 bases and J gave up 6 bases, with 8 bases separating them. Germline V lookup: CDR1 SNHLY, CDR2 FYNNEI. The chain's CDR3 is CASSQGSQPQHF. The CDR3 DNA reads TGTGCCAGCAGTCAGGGCAGTCAGCCCCAGCATTTT.

The gene calls are TRBV2 and TRBJ1-5; D is possibly TRBD1 (6 bases). Trimming pared 8 bases from V and 3 bases from J, leaving 8 bases between. CDR1 SNHLY and CDR2 FYNNEI come from the germline V gene. This CDR3 region has 12 residues. The CDR3 region has the DNA TGTGCCAGCGGACAGCTCAATCAGCCCCAGCATTTT. Encoded protein: CASGQLNQPQHF.

The chain is built from TRBV7-6 and TRBJ1-5, with TRBD1 as a possible D gene (6 bases). The germline V and J ends were trimmed by 0 bases and 0 bases, with 27 bases remaining between them. Germline V lookup: CDR1 SGHVS, CDR2 FNYEAQ. The CDR3 length is 22 residues. This CDR3 reads CASSLAQTPGTPHRNSNQPQHF. Written as DNA, the CDR3 is TGTGCCAGCAGCTTAGCCCAGACCCCCGGGACACCTCATCGTAATAGCAATCAGCCCCAGCATTTT.

This clone has more than one count but fewer than ten. In DNA, the CDR3 is TGTGCCAGCAGCTCCTGGACAGGGCATCCCACCGGGGAGCTGTTTTTT. Translated, it gives CASSSWTGHPTGELFF. J is TRBJ2-2 and V is TRBV7-6; 8 bases match TRBD1. Germline V lookup: CDR1 SGHVS, CDR2 FNYEAQ. This CDR3 comprises 16 residues. The ends lost 4 bases at V and 4 bases at J; junction bases unmatched: 8.

J is TRBJ1-2 and V is TRBV3-1 (or the pseudogene TRBV3-2); the D gene is possibly TRBD1 (6 bases). This CDR3 has 15 amino acids. Trimming removed 3 bases from V and 8 bases from J, with 19 bases in between. The germline CDR1 and CDR2 sequences are LGHDT and YNNKEL (reference sequence). The CDR3 DNA is TGTGCCAGCAGCCAGTTCCGACAGGCTCGAGGAGGCTACACCTTC. Protein product: CASSQFRQARGGYTF.

The chain is built from TRBV4-2 and TRBJ2-7; D not certain. The CDR3 runs to 15 residues. Germline V gene lookup returns CDR1 LGHNA and CDR2 YNFKEQ. V was shortened by 3 bases and J by 5 bases, with 17 bases between the two germline ends. CDR3 coding DNA: TGTGCCAGCAGCCACCTACTAACCTCCATCGACGAGCAGTACTTC. Translation gives CASSHLLTSIDEQYF.

This chain links TRBV2 with TRBJ2-1, with a tentative D call TRBD2 (5 bases). Germline CDR1 is SNHLY and CDR2 is FYNNEI. Between the trimmed V and J ends, which lost 8 bases and 4 bases, there was a span of 15 bases. The CDR3 has 14 residues. CDR3 sequence: CASYGLATYNEQFF. The CDR3, as DNA: TGTGCCAGCTATGGGTTAGCGACTTACAATGAGCAGTTCTTC.

J is TRBJ2-7 and V is TRBV7-2; TRBD1 matches at 8 bases. The CDR3 loop spans 16 amino acids. After removal of 5 bases from V and 5 bases from J, the junction contained 14 bases not matched to a gene. Germline CDR1 is SGHTA and CDR2 is FQGNSA. CDR3 loop: CASSLLKPGQVDEQYF. The CDR3 DNA sequence: TGTGCCAGCAGCCTCCTCAAACCGGGACAGGTAGACGAGCAGTACTTC.

The rearrangement uses TRBV2 and TRBJ1-3; TRBD1 might be the D (5 bases). Per germline, CDR1 SNHLY and CDR2 FYNNEI. The V end was cut by 7 bases, the J end by 0 bases, with 10 bases between. The CDR3 length is 14 residues. The DNA of the CDR3 is TGTGCCAGCACGACAGCGCTCTCTGGAAACACCATATATTTT. This codes for CASTTALSGNTIYF.

This chain connects TRBV2 to TRBJ2-5; the D gene is possibly TRBD2 (5 bases). The CDR3 extends over 14 amino acids. Germline CDR1 and CDR2: SNHLY and FYNNEI. V gave up 8 bases and J gave up 0 bases, with 13 bases separating them. This CDR3 is CASSKATNQETQYF. CDR3 nucleotide sequence: TGTGCCAGCTCCAAAGCGACTAACCAAGAGACCCAGTACTTC.

This clone was counted only a few times. This chain uses TRBV4-1 with TRBJ2-1; the match to TRBD2 covers 9 bases. The CDR3 has 14 amino acids. Losses at the gene ends were 8 bases for V and 6 bases for J; bases not matched to a gene: 8. Germline V gives CDR1 MGHRA, CDR2 YSYEKL. In DNA form, the CDR3 reads TGCGCCAGCTCAGGGCGGGGGGGCCGCAATGAGCAGTTCTTC. The encoded protein is CASSGRGGRNEQFF.

For this clone: At the DNA level, this CDR3 is encoded by other sequences in the same sample as well. The CDR3 nucleotides read TGTGCCAGTAGCCTCCCGGGACAGCCGTTTTATGGCTACACCTTC. Its translation is CASSLPGQPFYGYTF. V usage is TRBV19 and J usage is TRBJ1-2; 7 bases match TRBD1. The CDR3 runs 15 residues. Germline-derived CDR1 and CDR2 are LNHDA and SQIVND (reference sequence). Germline trimming cut 6 bases from V and 5 bases from J; bases unmatched to any gene: 12.

As to this clone: At the DNA level, this CDR3 is encoded by other sequences in the same sample as well. V is TRBV7-9 and J is TRBJ2-5; 7 bases line up with TRBD1. This CDR3 is 13 amino acids long. The ends lost 5 bases at V and 1 base at J; junction bases unmatched: 1. CDR1 is SEHNR, CDR2 FQNEAQ, per germline (reference sequence). CDR3 sequence reads: CASSRDSQETQYF. CDR3 sequence (DNA): TGTGCCAGCAGCCGGGACAGCCAAGAGACCCAGTACTTC.

The chain employs TRBV18 and TRBJ2-3; D perhaps matches TRBD1 (6 bases). The CDR3 has 14 amino acids. Germline assignment: CDR1 KGHSH and CDR2 LQKENI. Deletions cut 8 bases from V and 3 bases from J, with 15 bases between. The CDR3 sequence is CASRRDTWTDTQYF. CDR3 coding DNA: TGTGCCAGCCGTAGGGACACTTGGACAGATACGCAGTATTTT.

This chain links TRBV27 with TRBJ2-1; 8 bases are a match to TRBD2. The germline gives CDR1 MNHEY, CDR2 SMNVEV (reference sequence). The CDR3 covers 15 residues. J was trimmed by 3 bases and V by 5 bases; bases with no gene match: 6. The CDR3 DNA reads TGTGCCAGCAGTCGCCTTAGCGGGGTCTACAATGAGCAGTTCTTC. This encodes CASSRLSGVYNEQFF.

The rearrangement joins TRBV3-1 (or the pseudogene TRBV3-2) to TRBJ2-1; D is unresolved. V gave up 2 bases and J gave up 3 bases, with 5 bases separating them. This CDR3 has 13 residues. The germline CDR1 and CDR2 sequences are LGHDT and YNNKEL (reference sequence). CDR3 region: CASSQLGYNEQFF. Here the CDR3 DNA reads TGTGCCAGCAGCCAACTCGGCTACAATGAGCAGTTCTTC.

This rearrangement joins TRBV19 to TRBJ2-2, with TRBD1 matching over 8 bases. The V gene's germline CDR1 is LNHDA and CDR2 SQIVND (reference sequence). The CDR3 runs to 16 residues. Trimming took 4 bases from V and 5 from J; bases not matched to a gene: 9. As DNA, the CDR3 is TGTGCCAGTAGTACCCGAGGACAGGGAAGAACCGGGGAGCTGTTTTTT. This gives the protein CASSTRGQGRTGELFF. Variable domain in full (rest from reference TRBV19 and TRBJ2-2): DGGITQSPKYLFRKEGQNVTLSCEQNLNHDAMYWYRQDPGQGLRLIYYSQIVNDFQKGDIAEGYSVSREKKESFPLTVTSAQKNPTAFYLCASSTRGQGRTGELFFGEGSRLTVL.